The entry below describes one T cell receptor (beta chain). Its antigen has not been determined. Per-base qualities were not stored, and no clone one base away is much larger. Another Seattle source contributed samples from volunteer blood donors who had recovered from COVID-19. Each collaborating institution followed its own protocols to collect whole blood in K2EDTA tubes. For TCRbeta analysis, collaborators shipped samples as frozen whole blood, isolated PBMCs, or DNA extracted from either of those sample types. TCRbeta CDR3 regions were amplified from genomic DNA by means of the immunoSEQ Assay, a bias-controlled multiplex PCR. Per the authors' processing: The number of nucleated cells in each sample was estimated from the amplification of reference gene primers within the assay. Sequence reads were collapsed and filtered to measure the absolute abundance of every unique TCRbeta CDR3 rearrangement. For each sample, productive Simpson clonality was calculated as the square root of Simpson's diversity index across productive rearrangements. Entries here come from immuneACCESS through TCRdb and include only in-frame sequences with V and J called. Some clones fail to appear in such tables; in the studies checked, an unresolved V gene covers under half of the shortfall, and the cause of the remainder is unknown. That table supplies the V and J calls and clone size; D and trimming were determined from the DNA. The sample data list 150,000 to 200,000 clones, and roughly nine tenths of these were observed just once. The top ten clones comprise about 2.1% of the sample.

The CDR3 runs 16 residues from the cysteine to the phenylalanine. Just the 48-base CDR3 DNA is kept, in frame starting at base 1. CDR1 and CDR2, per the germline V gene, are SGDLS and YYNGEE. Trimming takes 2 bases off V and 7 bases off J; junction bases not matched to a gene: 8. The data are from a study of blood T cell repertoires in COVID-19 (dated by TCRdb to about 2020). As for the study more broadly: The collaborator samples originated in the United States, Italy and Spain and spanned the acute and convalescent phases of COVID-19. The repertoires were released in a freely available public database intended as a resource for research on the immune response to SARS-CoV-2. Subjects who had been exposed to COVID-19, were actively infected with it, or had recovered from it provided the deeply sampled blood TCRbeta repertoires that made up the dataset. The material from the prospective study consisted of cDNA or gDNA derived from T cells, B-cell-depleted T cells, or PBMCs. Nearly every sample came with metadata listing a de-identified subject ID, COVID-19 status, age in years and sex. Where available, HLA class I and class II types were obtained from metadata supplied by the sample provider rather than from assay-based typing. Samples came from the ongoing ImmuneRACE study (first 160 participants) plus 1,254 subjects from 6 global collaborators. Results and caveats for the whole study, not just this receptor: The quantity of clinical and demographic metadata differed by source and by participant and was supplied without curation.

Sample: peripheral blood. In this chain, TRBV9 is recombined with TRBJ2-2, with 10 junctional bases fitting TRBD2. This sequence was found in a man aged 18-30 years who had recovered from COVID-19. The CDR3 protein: CASSVGPGLADGELFF. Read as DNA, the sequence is TGTGCCAGCAGCGTTGGCCCAGGACTAGCGGACGGGGAGCTGTTTTTT.